A single sample gave rise to the 2 T cell receptor beta chains below, sequenced in a study of cytomegalovirus exposure and HLA in healthy donors. The PCR contained 60 Vbeta and 13 Jbeta primers. TCRdb's copy holds only in-frame clones and misses some; the assay was immunoSEQ multiplex PCR. The data hold 98,000 or so clones, with around three quarters observed a single time. Sequencing was done on a sample of PBMCs. The receptors derive from a human donor in good health.

The rearrangement links TRBV6-1 to TRBJ1-1; weak D call: TRBD1 (5 bases). Germline CDR1 reads MNHNS; CDR2 reads SASEGT. This CDR3 is 14 amino acids long. Trimming pared 9 bases from V and 1 base from J, leaving 15 bases between. CDR3 nucleotides: TGTGCCAGTAAGACTCTTACAGGGAACACTGAAGCTTTCTTT. It translates to CASKTLTGNTEAFF.

The gene calls are TRBV5-1 and TRBJ2-7, with 11 bases aligning to TRBD2. CDR3 length equals 16 residues. Germline V CDR1 and CDR2: SGHRS, YFSETQ. J gave up 1 base and V 0 bases, and 3 bases lay outside the gene matches. The CDR3 nucleotides are TGCGCCAGCAGCTTGGCTAGCGGGGGGCGTTCCTACGAGCAGTACTTC. Translating it yields CASSLASGGRSYEQYF.